The 25 T cell receptor beta chains below come from one sample, sequenced in a study of shared clonotypes between healthy human individuals. Using immunoSEQ multiplex PCR, the repertoire was profiled, and TCRdb retains in-frame clones only, with some absent. This table has roughly 650,000 clones, 90% to 97% appearing once. Positively selected for CCR7, the CD45RO-negative cells used as naive CD8 cells excluded terminally differentiated effector memory CD45RA+ cells. The source material was naive CD8+ T cells sorted from blood. The receptors shown here come from a woman in her 30s in good health.

Notes on this clone: Other DNA sequences of this sample code for an identical CDR3. This sequence joins TRBV5-8 and TRBJ2-1; D remains ambiguous. Per germline, CDR1 SGHTS and CDR2 YDEGEE. The CDR3 consists of 12 residues. V dropped 2 bases and J dropped 3 bases, with 3 bases sitting between them. CDR3 protein: CASSFGYNEQFF. Written as DNA, the CDR3 is TGTGCCAGCAGCTTCGGCTACAATGAGCAGTTCTTC.

This chain joins TRBV27 and TRBJ2-3; D is undetermined. The CDR3 contains 11 residues. Germline V gives CDR1 MNHEY, CDR2 SMNVEV (reference sequence). V lost 10 bases and J 3 bases, leaving 8 bases between the germline ends. The DNA of the CDR3 is TGTGCCACCACACAGACAGATACGCAGTATTTT. It codes for CATTQTDTQYF.

The chain uses TRBV11-3 and TRBJ2-1, with 7 bases matching TRBD2. Germline V lookup: CDR1 SGHNT, CDR2 YENEEA. CDR3 length: 19 residues. After removal of 2 bases from V and 3 bases from J, the junction contained 16 bases not matched to a gene. As DNA, the CDR3 is TGTGCCAGCAGCTTATCCCGTGGGGCGTCGGGGGGAATCTACAATGAGCAGTTCTTC. Translating gives CASSLSRGASGGIYNEQFF.

CDR3 loop: CASSPDRNYGYTF. For the CDR3, the DNA is TGCGCCAGCAGCCCGGACAGAAACTATGGCTACACCTTC. The chain uses TRBV5-1 and TRBJ1-2; D is perhaps TRBD1 (6 bases). CDR3 length equals 13 residues. Trimming stripped 4 bases from V and 2 bases from J, with 9 bases between. Germline-derived CDR1 and CDR2 are SGHRS and YFSETQ.

The chain joins TRBV6-1 to TRBJ2-7; 7 positions agree with TRBD2. Trimming removed 6 bases from V and 5 bases from J; junction bases left unmatched: 7. CDR3 length: 13 residues. Per the germline V gene, CDR1 is MNHNS and CDR2 is SASEGT. CDR3: CASSPAGPHEQYF. In DNA form, the CDR3 reads TGTGCCAGCAGCCCAGCGGGGCCCCACGAGCAGTACTTC.

The rearrangement links TRBV5-1 to TRBJ2-7; D is perhaps TRBD1 (5 bases). This CDR3 region has 15 residues. Deletions cut 2 bases from V and 1 base from J, with 13 bases between. CDR1 is SGHRS, CDR2 YFSETQ, per germline. This chain's CDR3 is CASSFGTGISYEQYF. CDR3 DNA sequence: TGCGCCAGCAGCTTTGGAACAGGTATTTCCTACGAGCAGTACTTC.

The chain is built from TRBV9 and TRBJ2-3, with TRBD2 matching 7 bases. The CDR3 covers 15 residues. The germline gives CDR1 SGDLS, CDR2 YYNGEE. V shed 7 bases, J shed 3 bases, and the junction held 11 bases outside the gene matches. For the CDR3, the DNA is TGTGCCAGCGGAATGGGGGGGTTAGGGACAGATACGCAGTATTTT. It specifies CASGMGGLGTDTQYF.

V usage is TRBV7-9 and J usage is TRBJ2-3; TRBD2 might be the D (6 bases). V was cut by 4 bases and J by 4 bases, with 24 bases left in between. Germline V gene lookup returns CDR1 SEHNR and CDR2 FQNEAQ (reference sequence). This CDR3 spans 18 amino acids. DNA for the CDR3: TGTGCCAGCAGCTCCAACTGGGTGCCGGGAGACCCCTCAGATACGCAGTATTTT. Its protein is CASSSNWVPGDPSDTQYF.

The chain couples TRBV29-1 to TRBJ2-1; D is uncertain. V lost 4 bases and J 3 bases, leaving 13 bases between the germline ends. Germline V gene lookup returns CDR1 SQVTM and CDR2 ANQGSEA. The CDR3 length is 14 residues. The CDR3: CSVVGTVLYNEQFF. For the CDR3, the DNA is TGCAGCGTTGTGGGAACAGTGCTCTACAATGAGCAGTTCTTC.

V is TRBV20-1 and J is TRBJ2-7; D gene unclear. V was clipped by 1 base and J by 5 bases, with 6 bases between them. CDR3 length: 11 amino acids. Germline V gene lookup returns CDR1 DFQATT and CDR2 SNEGSKA (reference sequence). DNA for the CDR3: TGCAGTGCTAGAGGTTGGAACGAGCAGTACTTC. It codes for CSARGWNEQYF.

This chain joins TRBV5-5 and TRBJ1-3; D is unresolved. V gave up 0 bases and J gave up 2 bases, with 12 bases separating them. The germline V gene has CDR1 SGHKS and CDR2 YYEKEE (reference sequence). The CDR3 is made up of 16 amino acids. This chain's CDR3 is CASSLDPGKAGNTIYF. CDR3 nucleotide sequence: TGTGCCAGCAGCTTGGATCCCGGGAAAGCTGGAAACACCATATATTTT. Using reference TRBV5-5 and TRBJ1-3 for the parts outside the CDR3, the full variable domain is DAGVTQSPTHLIKTRGQQVTLRCSPISGHKSVSWYQQVLGQGPQFIFQYYEKEERGRGNFPDRFSARQFPNYSSELNVNALLLGDSALYLCASSLDPGKAGNTIYFGEGSWLTVV.

This rearrangement joins TRBV4-1 to TRBJ2-1; a possible D gene is TRBD2 (6 bases). Per the germline V gene, CDR1 is MGHRA and CDR2 is YSYEKL. This CDR3 is 18 amino acids long. V was trimmed by 0 bases and J by 6 bases, leaving 21 bases between them. This chain's CDR3 is CASSQDKTRPVGGNEQFF. CDR3 DNA sequence: TGCGCCAGCAGCCAAGATAAAACGAGACCGGTGGGGGGCAATGAGCAGTTCTTC.

V usage is TRBV5-1 and J usage is TRBJ2-6, with 11 bases identical to TRBD1. The CDR3 extends over 18 amino acids. The V and J ends lost 4 bases and 4 bases, in that order; junction bases with no gene match: 10. Germline-derived CDR1 and CDR2 are SGHRS and YFSETQ. CDR3 nucleotide sequence: TGCGCCAGCAGCCGTCGCGGGACAGGGGGTGGAGGGGCCAACGTCCTGACTTTC. Encoded protein: CASSRRGTGGGGANVLTF. Drawing the rest from reference TRBV5-1 and TRBJ2-6, the complete variable domain is KAGVTQTPRYLIKTRGQQVTLSCSPISGHRSVSWYQQTPGQGLQFLFEYFSETQRNKGNFPGRFSGRQFSNSRSEMNVSTLELGDSALYLCASSRRGTGGGGANVLTFGAGSRLTVL.

This clone appeared once. The DNA of the CDR3 is TGTGCCAGCAGCTCGGGGACAGGACCCTCTGAAGCTTTCTTT. It codes for CASSSGTGPSEAFF. The chain employs TRBV5-6 and TRBJ1-1, with 8 positions matching TRBD1. The V segment lost 3 bases and the J segment 6 bases; nucleotides outside the gene matches: 7. The CDR3 loop spans 14 amino acids. The germline gives CDR1 SGHDT, CDR2 YYEEEE.

The chain recombines TRBV7-7 with TRBJ2-1, with 8 nucleotides matching TRBD1. Germline loops: CDR1 SSHAT, CDR2 FNYEAQ (reference sequence). The CDR3 is made up of 14 amino acids. V was clipped by 5 bases and J by 8 bases; unmatched bases: 8. CDR3 sequence reads: CASSATGASDEQFF. CDR3 bases: TGTGCCAGCAGCGCGACAGGGGCGAGCGATGAGCAGTTCTTC.

To note about this clone: The same CDR3 arises from other DNA sequences in this sample as well. This rearrangement joins TRBV5-6 to TRBJ2-7, with 13 bases that match TRBD2. Germline V CDR1 and CDR2: SGHDT, YYEEEE. There are 15 residues in the CDR3. The ends lost 4 bases at V and 3 bases at J; junction bases unmatched: 4. The CDR3 nucleotides are TGTGCCAGCAGCCTTCGGACTAGCGGGAGCTACGAGCAGTACTTC. It encodes CASSLRTSGSYEQYF.

J is TRBJ1-4 and V is TRBV6-6, with D uncertain. CDR3 length: 14 residues. Deletions cut 7 bases from V and 7 bases from J, with 16 bases between. From germline, CDR1 is MNHNY and CDR2 SVGAGI (reference sequence). CDR3 residues: CASNSGSSGEKLFF. The DNA for the CDR3 is TGTGCCAGCAATTCAGGCTCCTCTGGTGAAAAACTGTTTTTT.

The chain combines TRBV27 with TRBJ2-7; 7 bases agree with TRBD1. This CDR3 contains 15 residues. The trim removed 5 bases at V and 0 bases at J, leaving 7 bases unmatched. CDR1 and CDR2 (germline): MNHEY, SMNVEV (reference sequence). In DNA form, the CDR3 reads TGTGCCAGCAGTCAAACGGGACAGCACTCCTACGAGCAGTACTTC. Amino acids: CASSQTGQHSYEQYF.

This clone was picked up one time. The chain links TRBV28 to TRBJ1-2; 10 bases map to TRBD1. V trimming: 6 bases; J trimming: 3 bases; junction bases outside the gene matches: 4. CDR3 size: 14 residues. Germline V gene sequence: CDR1 MDHEN, CDR2 SYDVKM. CDR3 DNA sequence: TGTGCCAGCAGACGGACAGGGGGGGACTATGGCTACACCTTC. Residues: CASRRTGGDYGYTF.

This chain links TRBV10-2 with TRBJ1-5; 9 bases are shared with TRBD1. Per germline, CDR1 WSHSY and CDR2 SAAADI. Trimming at V came to 0 bases and at J to 6 bases, leaving 9 bases not matched to a gene. The CDR3 contains 17 residues. CDR3 bases: TGCGCCAGCAGTGAGTCGCCTCTACAGGGGGCAGCTCAGCCCCAGCATTTT. This sequence encodes CASSESPLQGAAQPQHF.

The chain employs TRBV7-8 and TRBJ2-7; 7 bases agree with TRBD1. V lost 2 bases, J lost 2 bases, and 6 bases stayed unmatched. Per the germline V gene, CDR1 is SGHVS and CDR2 is FQNEAQ. The CDR3 runs to 15 residues. Written as DNA, the CDR3 is TGTGCCAGCAGCTTACGGACAGGAACGACCTACGAGCAGTACTTC. Translation: CASSLRTGTTYEQYF.

The V call is TRBV6-5, the J call TRBJ2-7, with D possibly matching TRBD1 (5 bases). The CDR3 contains 15 residues. CDR1 and CDR2 from the germline V gene are MNHEY and SVGAGI. The ends were cut back, 4 bases at V and 0 bases at J, with 13 bases in the middle. The CDR3 reads CASSSARQFSYEQYF. The DNA for the CDR3 is TGTGCCAGCAGTTCGGCCCGACAGTTCTCCTACGAGCAGTACTTC.

The V call is TRBV7-2, the J call TRBJ2-7; unclear D gene. The germline CDR1 and CDR2 sequences are SGHTA and FQGNSA. The CDR3 loop spans 12 amino acids. The V gene lost 1 base and the J gene lost 5 bases, with 6 bases spanning the gap. CDR3 sequence (DNA): TGTGCCAGCAGCTTAGTCTGGGACGAGCAGTACTTC. This gives the protein CASSLVWDEQYF.

The chain couples TRBV19 to TRBJ2-5; D is unresolved. The J call is uncertain, as TRBJ2-7 better fits the DNA end. The germline V gene has CDR1 LNHDA and CDR2 SQIVND (reference sequence). This CDR3 has 12 residues. The CDR3 loop reads CASSGHSYEQYF. The CDR3 bases are TGTGCCAGTAGTGGGCATTCTTACGAGCAGTACTTC.

The rearrangement joins TRBV11-3 to TRBJ2-7, with no clear D. V gave up 0 bases and J gave up 2 bases, with 2 bases separating them. The CDR3 loop spans 12 amino acids. Germline loops: CDR1 SGHNT, CDR2 YENEEA. CDR3 DNA sequence: TGTGCCAGCAGCTTAGACACCTACGAGCAGTACTTC. Amino acid sequence: CASSLDTYEQYF.